The T cell receptor beta chain described here comes from a study of T cells after yellow fever vaccination. Across the whole study: Low-cell-number fractions were prepared with SMART-Seq v4 Ultra Low Input.

The CDR3 runs to 15 residues. The J segment lost 5 bases and the V segment lost 3 bases, leaving 8 bases of the junction unmatched. Germline V lookup: CDR1 SGHDT, CDR2 YYEEEE. MiXCR, applied by TCRdb to the 5' RACE reads, yields one record per CDR3 protein. The sample has 200,000 to 300,000 distinct CDR3 sequences; roughly 13% are singletons. The sequence was collected from a man aged 25 to 40 who received the YFV17D yellow fever vaccine. Sample: CD4+ T cells sorted from PBMCs, taken 45 days after the yellow fever booster vaccination. This rearrangement joins TRBV5-6 to TRBJ1-5; TRBD1 agrees at 7 bases. The CDR3: CASSSGDRPDQPQHF. The CDR3 DNA is TGTGCCAGCAGCTCAGGGGACAGACCCGATCAGCCCCAGCATTTT.